The T cell receptor beta chain described here comes from a study of radiation and T cells in renal cell carcinoma. Whole-study results and caveats: Pretreatment tumor biopsies were lacking, so baseline clonotypes are unknown. In blood, top tumor clones expanded by 2 weeks, shrinking by 4.

Comments on this clone: What it binds is not known.

Sequenced by immunoSEQ multiplex PCR; TCRdb stores in-frame clones only, minus some. The sample records about 78,000 clones, 80% to 90% being singletons. Documented time point: blood 4 weeks post-SBRT, at nephrectomy. As for treatment: 15 Gy SBRT to primary tumor, nephrectomy 4 weeks later. Nephrectomy followed 15 Gy stereotactic body radiation by 4 weeks. This renal cell carcinoma was of the clear cell type. The V end lost 7 bases, the J end lost 10 bases, and 10 bases lay between the germline ends. Germline CDR1 SNHLY, CDR2 FYNNEI. The CDR3 extends over 10 amino acids. This clonotype was obtained from a woman in her seventies with renal cell carcinoma. Here the sequenced sample was blood, taken from a patient whose treatment included radiotherapy and nephrectomy. V usage is TRBV2 and J usage is TRBJ1-2; D gene ambiguous. The CDR3 here is CASTRGHYTF. CDR3 nucleotides: TGTGCCAGCACCAGAGGCCACTACACCTTC. The complete variable domain, with remaining parts taken from reference TRBV2 and TRBJ1-2, reads EPEVTQTPSHQVTQMGQEVILRCVPISNHLYFYWYRQILGQKVEFLVSFYNNEISEKSEIFDDQFSVERPDGSNFTLKIRSTKLEDSAMYFCASTRGHYTFGSGTRLTVV.